One sample yielded the 21 T cell receptor beta chains listed below, sequenced in a study of blood T cells in healthy people across ages (dated by TCRdb to about 2015). The library was obtained by 5' RACE. Sequencing was performed on an Illumina HiSeq 2500. A second PCR of roughly 6 to 11 cycles was run with a J-beta primer mix and a sample-barcoded 5' primer. In-frame beta chains were kept once TCRdb had trimmed the public reads at Q25 with fastp and called clones with MiXCR. Each CDR3 protein gets just one entry, which takes the most common genes and DNA from the rows behind it. The table for this sample lists under 800,000 distinct CDR3 sequences; more than 20% of them were counted only once. The top ten clones comprise 3% to 4% of the sample. Source material: blood. The receptors derive from a man between 70 and 80 years old in good health.

This clonotype showed up just a few times. The V and J genes are TRBV25-1 and TRBJ1-2, with a weak D call TRBD1 (5 bases). Germline V gene sequence: CDR1 MGHDK, CDR2 SYGVNS. V lost 4 bases, J lost 2 bases, and 14 bases lay in between. CDR3 length: 15 residues. The CDR3 loop is CASSASGTGNYGYTF. The CDR3 DNA reads as TGTGCCAGCAGTGCCTCCGGGACGGGGAACTATGGCTACACCTTC.

This clonotype was seen only a few times. The chain uses TRBV20-1 and TRBJ2-1, with TRBD2 matching over 8 bases. Germline trimming cut 4 bases from V and 0 bases from J; bases unmatched to any gene: 8. CDR1 is DFQATT, CDR2 SNEGSKA, per germline (reference sequence). The CDR3 contains 16 residues. CDR3 nucleotides: TGCAGTGCTAACCAACTAGGGACTAGCTCCTACAATGAGCAGTTCTTC. This encodes CSANQLGTSSYNEQFF.

This chain uses TRBV6-5 with TRBJ2-7, with D tentatively TRBD1 (5 bases). The CDR3 contains 15 residues. Germline V gene data show CDR1 as MNHEY and CDR2 as SVGAGI. V lost 8 bases, J lost 3 bases, and 20 bases lay in between. As DNA, the CDR3 is TGTGCCAGCCGCCTGGGGCGGAGCCCTCTCTACGAGCAGTACTTC. Its protein product is CASRLGRSPLYEQYF.

This clonotype turned up a few times. V is TRBV15 and J is TRBJ2-5; TRBD1 matches at 7 bases. V dropped 3 bases and J dropped 2; count of bases not matched to a gene: 6. The germline CDR1 and CDR2 sequences are LNHNV and YYDKDF (reference sequence). The CDR3 extends over 15 amino acids. The CDR3 nucleotides are TGTGCCACCAGCAGGACCGGGACAGCTCAAGAGACCCAGTACTTC. Residues: CATSRTGTAQETQYF.

The chain recombines TRBV20-1 with TRBJ2-1, with 7 bases that match TRBD2. Germline trimming cut 1 base from V and 1 base from J; bases unmatched to any gene: 7. The CDR3 covers 16 residues. Germline V lookup: CDR1 DFQATT, CDR2 SNEGSKA (reference sequence). CDR3 residues: CSARVSGPASYNEQFF. CDR3 DNA sequence: TGCAGTGCTAGAGTTAGCGGGCCGGCTTCCTACAATGAGCAGTTCTTC.

This clonotype has only a few counts. CDR3 DNA: TGTGCCAGCAGTGCGGACAGGGGAAGGGAAAAACTGTTTTTT. Translating gives CASSADRGREKLFF. This chain joins TRBV12-3 or TRBV12-4 and TRBJ1-4; 9 nucleotides line up with TRBD1. J lost 8 bases, V lost 5 bases, and 6 bases had no gene match. This CDR3 contains 14 residues.

This clonotype has more than one count but fewer than ten. V and J are TRBV19 and TRBJ2-5, with D unresolved. The DNA end is a closer match to TRBJ2-1, so the J assignment may be wrong. There are 11 residues in the CDR3. In germline, CDR1 is LNHDA, CDR2 SQIVND (reference sequence). The CDR3 DNA is TGTGCCAGTAAGGCCGCGCATGAGCAGTTCTTC. Protein product: CASKAAHEQFF.

The chain couples TRBV2 to TRBJ2-1; the D is unclear. V lost 11 bases, J lost 4 bases, and 9 bases lay in between. The CDR3 totals 11 residues. The germline V gene encodes CDR1 SNHLY and CDR2 FYNNEI. Here the CDR3 reads CAGNRYNEQFF. In DNA form, the CDR3 reads TGTGCCGGAAACAGATACAATGAGCAGTTCTTC. Using reference TRBV2 and TRBJ2-1 for the parts outside the CDR3, the full variable domain is EPEVTQTPSHQVTQMGQEVILRCVPISNHLYFYWYRQILGQKVEFLVSFYNNEISEKSEIFDDQFSVERPDGSNFTLKIRSTKLEDSAMYFCAGNRYNEQFFGPGTRLTVL.

The gene calls are TRBV20-1 and TRBJ2-5, with TRBD2 identical over 7 bases. CDR3 length: 13 amino acids. The junction had 13 bases not matched to a gene; V was cut back by 6 bases and J by 9 bases. The germline gives CDR1 DFQATT, CDR2 SNEGSKA (reference sequence). The CDR3 region has the DNA TGCAGTGCGCACAGCGGGGCCAGTATGGCCCAGTACTTC. It encodes CSAHSGASMAQYF.

The chain carries TRBV20-1 and TRBJ2-5, with 7 positions matching TRBD2. The CDR3 spans 13 residues. The J segment lost 5 bases and the V segment lost 5 bases, leaving 8 bases of the junction unmatched. Germline V gene lookup returns CDR1 DFQATT and CDR2 SNEGSKA (reference sequence). The chain's CDR3 is CSALSGGGETQYF. In nucleotides, the CDR3 is TGCAGTGCTTTATCGGGAGGCGGGGAGACCCAGTACTTC.

The V call is TRBV10-2, the J call TRBJ2-1, with 7 bases fitting TRBD2. The J segment lost 4 bases and the V segment lost 2 bases, leaving 5 bases of the junction unmatched. Germline-derived CDR1 and CDR2 are WSHSY and SAAADI. CDR3 length: 15 amino acids. CDR3 nucleotides: TGCGCCAGCAGTGAGGGGGCTAGCGGTTACAATGAGCAGTTCTTC. It specifies CASSEGASGYNEQFF.

The sample holds a few counts of this clonotype. This sequence joins TRBV25-1 and TRBJ2-3, with 8 bases aligning to TRBD2. CDR3 length: 15 amino acids. V gave up 2 bases and J gave up 8 bases; unmatched junction bases: 9. The germline CDR1 and CDR2 sequences are MGHDK and SYGVNS. CDR3 region: CASSEAAGGSGTQYF. In DNA form, the CDR3 reads TGTGCCAGCAGTGAAGCGGCGGGAGGTTCTGGTACGCAGTATTTT.

The chain combines TRBV6-1 with TRBJ2-5; D possibly matches TRBD1 or TRBD2 (5 bases each). The germline V gene encodes CDR1 MNHNS and CDR2 SASEGT. This CDR3 has 13 residues. The germline V and J ends were trimmed by 4 bases and 5 bases, with 11 bases remaining between them. The CDR3 is CASSGQRGETQYF. CDR3 nucleotides: TGTGCCAGCAGTGGACAGCGAGGGGAGACCCAGTACTTC.

The chain has TRBV20-1 and TRBJ2-5; D gene uncertain. CDR1 and CDR2 from the germline V gene are DFQATT and SNEGSKA (reference sequence). V lost 3 bases and J lost 5, with 16 bases in between. The CDR3 is 14 amino acids. CDR3 nucleotide sequence: TGCAGTGCTAGGTCGTGGCGGAGTTTGGAGACCCAGTACTTC. Translating gives CSARSWRSLETQYF.

The chain employs TRBV2 and TRBJ2-5; D gene uncertain. Germline assignment: CDR1 SNHLY and CDR2 FYNNEI. The V end lost 7 bases, the J end lost 5 bases, and 14 bases lay between the germline ends. The CDR3 length is 13 residues. CDR3 loop: CASNGLAAETQYF. The DNA for the CDR3 is TGTGCCAGCAACGGTTTAGCCGCGGAGACCCAGTACTTC.

The V gene is TRBV10-3, the J gene TRBJ2-7, with 10 nucleotides matching TRBD2. This CDR3 spans 13 amino acids. After removal of 11 bases from V and 3 bases from J, the junction contained 7 bases not matched to a gene. CDR1 and CDR2 from the germline V gene are ENHRY and SYGVKD. Here the CDR3 DNA reads TGTGCCGTATACTCTAGCGGGAGCTACGAGCAGTACTTC. Translation: CAVYSSGSYEQYF.

This chain links TRBV4-3 with TRBJ1-4, with D maybe TRBD1 (6 bases). The CDR3 spans 13 residues. Germline loops: CDR1 LGHNA, CDR2 YSLEER. The V end was cut by 1 base, the J end by 12 bases, with 12 bases between. The CDR3 nucleotides are TGCGCCAGCAGCCAAGTCACAGGGCTCGAACTGTTTTTT. It yields the protein CASSQVTGLELFF.

This clonotype was observed a few times. The V gene is TRBV29-1, the J gene TRBJ2-1; D is unclear. Germline-derived CDR1 and CDR2 are SQVTM and ANQGSEA. The CDR3 is 11 amino acids. V was cut by 8 bases and J by 3 bases, with 8 bases left in between. In nucleotides, the CDR3 is TGCAGCACCCTCCTCTACAATGAGCAGTTCTTC. The encoded protein is CSTLLYNEQFF.

The genes are TRBV7-2 and TRBJ2-2, with 8 bases that match TRBD2. The CDR3 sequence is 14 residues long. Germline V gene lookup returns CDR1 SGHTA and CDR2 FQGNSA. J gave up 7 bases and V 5 bases, and 6 bases lay outside the gene matches. The CDR3 bases are TGTGCCAGCAGCCCGACTAGCGCAAACGGGGAGCTGTTTTTT. Its protein is CASSPTSANGELFF. The full variable domain, rest sourced from reference TRBV7-2 and TRBJ2-2, is GAGVSQSPSNKVTEKGKDVELRCDPISGHTALYWYRQSLGQGLEFLIYFQGNSAPDKSGLPSDRFSAERTGGSVSTLTIQRTQQEDSAVYLCASSPTSANGELFFGEGSRLTVL.

A few counts support this clonotype. The rearrangement joins TRBV20-1 to TRBJ1-1; 8 bases fit TRBD1. This CDR3 comprises 14 residues. V dropped 6 bases and J dropped 6; count of bases not matched to a gene: 12. Germline CDR1 reads DFQATT; CDR2 reads SNEGSKA (reference sequence). CDR3 loop: CSAQIRDRLPEAFF. The DNA of the CDR3 is TGCAGTGCGCAAATCCGGGACAGGCTACCTGAAGCTTTCTTT.

The genes are TRBV5-1 and TRBJ2-5; 10 bases map to TRBD2. CDR3 length equals 16 residues. Germline assignment: CDR1 SGHRS and CDR2 YFSETQ. With 0 bases clipped from V and 0 bases from J, the junction kept 2 bases outside the gene matches. The CDR3 is CASSLGLAGYQETQYF. In nucleotides, the CDR3 is TGCGCCAGCAGCTTGGGACTAGCGGGCTACCAAGAGACCCAGTACTTC.